This TCR beta chain comes out of a study of blood T cells in healthy people across ages. Next came a second PCR, run for about 7 to 11 cycles, which used a sample-barcoded 5' primer along with a J-beta primer mix. MiXCR, applied by TCRdb to the 5' RACE reads, yields one record per CDR3 protein. The table records about 1.7 million distinct CDR3 sequences, under 30% of them present only once. V gave up 4 bases and J gave up 11 bases, with 18 bases separating them. The CDR3 has 13 amino acids. Per the germline V gene, CDR1 is SGDLS and CDR2 is YYNGEE. The gene calls are TRBV9 and TRBJ2-5, with D possibly TRBD2 on 7 matching bases. Material: blood. This receptor was obtained from a woman in her twenties or thirties in good health. CDR3 sequence (DNA): TGTGCCAGCAGCACCTCAGGGGAGGGGGGGCAGTACTTC. Amino acid sequence: CASSTSGEGGQYF.